This T cell receptor (beta chain) is from a study of cytomegalovirus exposure and HLA in healthy donors. PCR involved 60 Vbeta and 13 Jbeta primers. The assay was immunoSEQ multiplex PCR, and TCRdb's table has in-frame clones only and misses some. The table has 120,000 or so clones, 80% seen once. The length of the CDR3 is 14 residues. The V gene's germline CDR1 is MGHRA and CDR2 YSYEKL. V lost 4 bases to trimming and J lost 0 bases, with 9 bases between them. The TCR comes from a man between 25 and 39 years old in good health and CMV-seropositive. The sample consisted of PBMCs. This chain links TRBV4-1 with TRBJ1-2; possible D gene TRBD1, 6 bases. CDR3 region: CASSPRTANYGYTF. CDR3 coding DNA: TGCGCCAGCAGCCCAAGGACAGCTAACTATGGCTACACCTTC.